The next 14 T cell receptor beta chains were all read from a single sample in a study of T cell responses to AZD1222 COVID-19 vaccine. Only in-frame clones appear in the TCRdb table, and some are missing; sequencing was by immunoSEQ multiplex PCR. The data contain 100,000 to 150,000 clones, more than 70% of them singletons. Sequenced here: peripheral blood, sampled 28 days after the second AZD1222 dose. These receptors all come from an adult who received the AZD1222 COVID-19 vaccine.

This rearrangement joins TRBV7-9 to TRBJ1-4, with a tentative D call TRBD1 (6 bases). Germline CDR1 reads SEHNR; CDR2 reads FQNEAQ (reference sequence). The CDR3 spans 14 residues. V was cut by 5 bases and J by 4 bases, with 11 bases left in between. CDR3 nucleotide sequence: TGTGCCAGCAGCCCCGGGACAAGTAATGAAAAACTGTTTTTT. Translating gives CASSPGTSNEKLFF. Full variable domain (remainder filled in from reference TRBV7-9 and TRBJ1-4): DTGVSQNPRHKITKRGQNVTFRCDPISEHNRLYWYRQTLGQGPEFLTYFQNEAQLEKSRLLSDRFSAERPKGSFSTLEIQRTEQGDSAMYLCASSPGTSNEKLFFGSGTQLSVL.

The rearrangement joins TRBV12-3 or TRBV12-4 to TRBJ1-3; D is perhaps TRBD1 (5 bases). The CDR3 is made up of 13 amino acids. V lost 10 bases, J lost 8 bases, and 18 bases lay in between. The CDR3 sequence is CATRVGTADTIYF. Written as DNA, the CDR3 is TGTGCCACGCGGGTAGGGACCGCCGACACCATATATTTT.

The genes are TRBV11-2 and TRBJ2-6, with D hard to call. Germline lookup yields CDR1 SGHAT and CDR2 FQNNGV. The CDR3 is made up of 15 amino acids. V was clipped by 5 bases and J by 0 bases, with 8 bases between them. CDR3 nucleotides: TGTGCCAGCAGCCACCTCGGCTCTGGGGCCAACGTCCTGACTTTC. This codes for CASSHLGSGANVLTF.

The chain has TRBV5-8 and TRBJ1-1; no clear D gene. CDR1 and CDR2 from the germline V gene are SGHTS and YDEGEE. The CDR3 covers 16 residues. The V gene lost 3 bases and the J gene lost 2 bases, with 17 bases spanning the gap. This chain's CDR3 is CASSYATGGINTEAFF. CDR3 in DNA: TGTGCCAGCAGCTACGCAACCGGCGGGATCAACACTGAAGCTTTCTTT.

The chain combines TRBV3-1 (or the pseudogene TRBV3-2) with TRBJ2-1; 12 nucleotides line up with TRBD2. CDR3 size: 17 residues. Trimming at V came to 3 bases and at J to 0 bases, leaving 3 bases not matched to a gene. Germline values: CDR1 LGHDT, CDR2 YNNKEL (reference sequence). This CDR3 is CASSQTSGRGSYNEQFF. CDR3 bases: TGTGCCAGCAGCCAGACTAGCGGGAGAGGCTCCTACAATGAGCAGTTCTTC.

In regard to this clone: Additional DNA sequences in this sample encode the identical CDR3. V is TRBV19 and J is TRBJ1-3; D is perhaps TRBD1 (6 bases). The V end was cut by 5 bases, the J end by 0 bases, with 8 bases between. CDR1 LNHDA and CDR2 SQIVND come from the germline V gene (reference sequence). The CDR3 spans 14 residues. DNA for the CDR3: TGTGCCAGTAGTGACAGGAGCTCTGGAAACACCATATATTTT. It codes for CASSDRSSGNTIYF.

The rearrangement links TRBV6-6 to TRBJ1-3; D possibly corresponds to TRBD1 (6 bases). Germline CDR1 reads MNHNY; CDR2 reads SVGAGI (reference sequence). Trimming pared 6 bases from V and 0 bases from J, leaving 15 bases between. This CDR3 is built from 16 residues. In nucleotides, the CDR3 is TGTGCCAGCAGCTGGGGGGGCACCCTCTCTGGAAACACCATATATTTT. Its protein product is CASSWGGTLSGNTIYF.

This clone showed up many times. The J gene is TRBJ2-2, the V gene TRBV29-1; 11 bases line up with TRBD1. The CDR3 spans 14 residues. The germline CDR1 and CDR2 sequences are SQVTM and ANQGSEA. The J segment lost 6 bases and the V segment lost 6 bases, leaving 6 bases of the junction unmatched. CDR3 region: CSVPGQGESGELFF. In DNA form, the CDR3 reads TGCAGCGTACCGGGACAGGGGGAATCCGGGGAGCTGTTTTTT.

About this clone: The same CDR3 is also encoded by other DNA sequences in this sample. The gene calls are TRBV6-5 and TRBJ2-7, with D possibly matching TRBD1 (5 bases). Germline values: CDR1 MNHEY, CDR2 SVGAGI. The ends were cut back, 0 bases at V and 5 bases at J, with 11 bases in the middle. The CDR3 totals 14 residues. The CDR3 here is CASSYSKGAHEQYF. For the CDR3, the DNA is TGTGCCAGCAGTTACTCTAAAGGGGCTCACGAGCAGTACTTC.

This clone was observed a single time. V is TRBV10-3 and J is TRBJ1-5; D gene ambiguous. V was clipped by 3 bases and J by 0 bases, with 9 bases between them. The CDR3 contains 15 residues. CDR1 ENHRY and CDR2 SYGVKD come from the germline V gene. The CDR3 bases are TGTGCCATCAGTGATACAGACGATAGCAATCAGCCCCAGCATTTT. This translates into CAISDTDDSNQPQHF.

This sequence joins TRBV19 and TRBJ2-3, with TRBD2 matching over 10 bases. There are 12 residues in the CDR3. Germline V gene lookup returns CDR1 LNHDA and CDR2 SQIVND (reference sequence). CDR3 loop: CGASGSSDTQYF. In DNA form, the CDR3 reads TGTGGGGCTAGCGGGAGTAGCGATACGCAGTATTTT.

The gene calls are TRBV5-1 and TRBJ2-5; the D is unclear. Trimming pared 1 base from V and 4 bases from J, leaving 11 bases between. The CDR3 has 14 residues. Per germline, CDR1 SGHRS and CDR2 YFSETQ. CDR3 loop: CASSLLSKRETQYF. The DNA for the CDR3 is TGCGCCAGCAGCTTGTTGTCCAAAAGAGAGACCCAGTACTTC.

CDR3 protein: CATTNTGGDEQYF. In nucleotides, the CDR3 is TGTGCCACCACAAATACAGGGGGCGACGAGCAGTACTTC. This chain joins TRBV19 and TRBJ2-7; 9 bases match TRBD1. The CDR3 has 13 amino acids. Germline-derived CDR1 and CDR2 are LNHDA and SQIVND (reference sequence). V dropped 10 bases and J dropped 5; count of bases not matched to a gene: 9.

The chain carries TRBV10-3 and TRBJ2-5; possibly TRBD1 for D (5 bases). The length of the CDR3 is 14 residues. Germline-derived CDR1 and CDR2 are ENHRY and SYGVKD. V was pared by 4 bases and J by 0 bases, with 9 bases between. CDR3 sequence: CAISADRNQETQYF. The CDR3 coding sequence is TGTGCCATCAGTGCCGACAGAAACCAAGAGACCCAGTACTTC.